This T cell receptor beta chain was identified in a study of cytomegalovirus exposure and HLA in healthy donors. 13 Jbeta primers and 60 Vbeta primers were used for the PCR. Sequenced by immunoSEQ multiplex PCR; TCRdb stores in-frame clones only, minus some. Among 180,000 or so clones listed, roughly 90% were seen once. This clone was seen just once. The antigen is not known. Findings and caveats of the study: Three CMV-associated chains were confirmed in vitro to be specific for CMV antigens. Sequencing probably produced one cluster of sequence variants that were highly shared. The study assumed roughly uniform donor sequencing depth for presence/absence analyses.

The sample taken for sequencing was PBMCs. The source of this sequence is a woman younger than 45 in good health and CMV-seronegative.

This CDR3 is CASSPQGSSGAGDTQYF. The CDR3 region has the DNA TGCGCCAGCAGCCCCCAGGGGTCCTCCGGGGCGGGTGATACGCAGTATTTT. The chain carries TRBV4-1 and TRBJ2-3, with a tentative D call TRBD1 (6 bases). The V end was cut by 4 bases, the J end by 6 bases, with 23 bases between. The CDR3 has 17 amino acids. CDR1 is MGHRA, CDR2 YSYEKL, per germline.